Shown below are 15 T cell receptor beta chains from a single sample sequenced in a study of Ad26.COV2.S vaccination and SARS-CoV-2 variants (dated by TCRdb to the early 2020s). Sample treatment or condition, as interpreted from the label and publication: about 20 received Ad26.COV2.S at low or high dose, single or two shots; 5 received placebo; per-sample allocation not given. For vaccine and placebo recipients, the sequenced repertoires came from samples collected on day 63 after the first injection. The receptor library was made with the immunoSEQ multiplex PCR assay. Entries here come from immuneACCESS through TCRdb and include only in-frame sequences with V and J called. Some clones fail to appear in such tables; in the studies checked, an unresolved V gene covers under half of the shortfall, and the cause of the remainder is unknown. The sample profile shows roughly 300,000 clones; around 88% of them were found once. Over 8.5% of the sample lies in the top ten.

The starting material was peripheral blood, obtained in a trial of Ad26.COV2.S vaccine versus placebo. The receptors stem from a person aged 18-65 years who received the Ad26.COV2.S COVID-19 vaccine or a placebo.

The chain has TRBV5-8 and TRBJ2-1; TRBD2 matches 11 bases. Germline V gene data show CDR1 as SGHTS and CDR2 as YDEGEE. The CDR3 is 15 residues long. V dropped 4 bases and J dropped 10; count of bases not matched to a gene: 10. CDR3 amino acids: CASSPGTSGRQEQFF. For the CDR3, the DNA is TGTGCCAGCAGCCCCGGGACTAGCGGAAGACAAGAGCAGTTCTTC.

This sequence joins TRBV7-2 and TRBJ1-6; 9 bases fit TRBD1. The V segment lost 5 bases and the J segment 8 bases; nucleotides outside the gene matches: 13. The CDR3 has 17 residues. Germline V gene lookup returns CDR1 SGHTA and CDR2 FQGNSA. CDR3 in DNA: TGTGCCAGCAGCCCGGGCCGAACCGGGACAGGGCATTCACCCCTCCACTTT. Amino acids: CASSPGRTGTGHSPLHF.

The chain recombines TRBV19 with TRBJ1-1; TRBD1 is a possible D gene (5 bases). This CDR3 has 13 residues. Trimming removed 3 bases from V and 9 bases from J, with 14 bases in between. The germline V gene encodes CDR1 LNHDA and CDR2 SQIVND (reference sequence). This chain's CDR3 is CASSISGAPQAFF. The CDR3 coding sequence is TGTGCCAGTAGTATTTCCGGGGCCCCCCAAGCTTTCTTT.

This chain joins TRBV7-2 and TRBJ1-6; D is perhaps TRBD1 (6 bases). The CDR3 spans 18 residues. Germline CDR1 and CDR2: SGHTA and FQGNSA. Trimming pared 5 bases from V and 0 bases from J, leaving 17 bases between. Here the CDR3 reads CASSHGGGLSSYNSPLHF. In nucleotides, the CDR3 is TGTGCCAGCAGCCACGGGGGCGGATTGAGCTCCTATAATTCACCCCTCCACTTT.

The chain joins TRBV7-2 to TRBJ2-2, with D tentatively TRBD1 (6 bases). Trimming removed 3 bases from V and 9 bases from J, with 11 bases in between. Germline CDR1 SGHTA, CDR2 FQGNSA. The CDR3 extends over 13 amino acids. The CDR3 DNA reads TGTGCCAGCAGCTTTTCCAGGGGCCGGGAGCTGTTTTTT. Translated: CASSFSRGRELFF.

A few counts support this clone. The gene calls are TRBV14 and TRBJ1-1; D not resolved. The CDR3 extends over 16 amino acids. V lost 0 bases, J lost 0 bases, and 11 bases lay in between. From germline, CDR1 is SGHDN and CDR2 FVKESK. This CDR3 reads CASSQDWGALNTEAFF. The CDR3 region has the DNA TGTGCCAGCAGCCAAGATTGGGGTGCCCTGAACACTGAAGCTTTCTTT.

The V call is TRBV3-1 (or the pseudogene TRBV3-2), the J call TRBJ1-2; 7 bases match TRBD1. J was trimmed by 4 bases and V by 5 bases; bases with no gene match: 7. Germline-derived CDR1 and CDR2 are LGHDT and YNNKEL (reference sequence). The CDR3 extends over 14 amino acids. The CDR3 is CASSDRVQGYGYTF. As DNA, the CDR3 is TGTGCCAGCAGCGACAGGGTACAGGGCTATGGCTACACCTTC.

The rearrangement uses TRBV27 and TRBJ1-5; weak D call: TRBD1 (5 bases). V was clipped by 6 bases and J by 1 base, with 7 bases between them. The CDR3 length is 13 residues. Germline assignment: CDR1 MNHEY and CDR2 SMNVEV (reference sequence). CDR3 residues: CASRDNSNQPQHF. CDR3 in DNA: TGTGCCAGCAGGGACAACAGCAATCAGCCCCAGCATTTT.

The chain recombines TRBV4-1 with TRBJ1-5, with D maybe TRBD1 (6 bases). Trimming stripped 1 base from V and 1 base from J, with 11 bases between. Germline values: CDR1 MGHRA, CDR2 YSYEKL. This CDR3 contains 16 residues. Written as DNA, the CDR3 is TGCGCCAGCAGCCAAGCCACCGGGGGCAGCAATCAGCCCCAGCATTTT. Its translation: CASSQATGGSNQPQHF.

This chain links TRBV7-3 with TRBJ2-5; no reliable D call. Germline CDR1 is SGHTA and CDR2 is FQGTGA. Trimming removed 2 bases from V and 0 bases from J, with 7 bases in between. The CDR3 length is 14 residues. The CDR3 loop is CASSLSVDQETQYF. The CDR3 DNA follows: TGTGCCAGCAGCTTATCAGTCGACCAAGAGACCCAGTACTTC.

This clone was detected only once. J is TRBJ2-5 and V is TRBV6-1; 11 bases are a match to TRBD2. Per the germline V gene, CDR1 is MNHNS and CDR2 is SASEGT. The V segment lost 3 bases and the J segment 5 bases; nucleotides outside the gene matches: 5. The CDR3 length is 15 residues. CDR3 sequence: CASSDSGGGWETQYF. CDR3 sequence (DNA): TGTGCCAGCAGTGATAGCGGGGGGGGTTGGGAGACCCAGTACTTC.

This CDR3 is CASSDLGVRSQYF. In DNA, the CDR3 is TGTGCCAGCAGTGATTTGGGCGTTCGGTCCCAGTACTTC. V gene TRBV2 combines with J gene TRBJ2-5; unclear D gene. Germline CDR1 SNHLY, CDR2 FYNNEI. There are 13 residues in the CDR3. The germline V and J ends were trimmed by 3 bases and 9 bases, with 14 bases remaining between them. Full variable domain (outside the CDR3, taken from reference TRBV2 and TRBJ2-5): EPEVTQTPSHQVTQMGQEVILRCVPISNHLYFYWYRQILGQKVEFLVSFYNNEISEKSEIFDDQFSVERPDGSNFTLKIRSTKLEDSAMYFCASSDLGVRSQYFGPGTRLLVL.

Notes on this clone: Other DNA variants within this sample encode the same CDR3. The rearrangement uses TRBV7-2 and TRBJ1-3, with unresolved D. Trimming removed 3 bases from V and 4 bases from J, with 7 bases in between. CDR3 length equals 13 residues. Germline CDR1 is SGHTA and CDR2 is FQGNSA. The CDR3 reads CASSFLSGNTIYF. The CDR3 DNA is TGTGCCAGCAGCTTTCTATCGGGAAACACCATATATTTT.

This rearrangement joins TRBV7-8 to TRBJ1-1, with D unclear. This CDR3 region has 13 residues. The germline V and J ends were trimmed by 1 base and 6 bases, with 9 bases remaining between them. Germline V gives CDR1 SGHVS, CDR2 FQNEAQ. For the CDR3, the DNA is TGTGCCAGCAGCTTAGGGGGTGGGGCTGAAGCTTTCTTT. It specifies CASSLGGGAEAFF.

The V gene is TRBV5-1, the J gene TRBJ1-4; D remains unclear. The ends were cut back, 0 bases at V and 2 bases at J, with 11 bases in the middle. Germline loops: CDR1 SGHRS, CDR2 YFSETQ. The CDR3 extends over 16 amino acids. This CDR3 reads CASSLGGGLTNEKLFF. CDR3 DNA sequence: TGCGCCAGCAGCTTGGGCGGTGGGTTGACTAATGAAAAACTGTTTTTT.